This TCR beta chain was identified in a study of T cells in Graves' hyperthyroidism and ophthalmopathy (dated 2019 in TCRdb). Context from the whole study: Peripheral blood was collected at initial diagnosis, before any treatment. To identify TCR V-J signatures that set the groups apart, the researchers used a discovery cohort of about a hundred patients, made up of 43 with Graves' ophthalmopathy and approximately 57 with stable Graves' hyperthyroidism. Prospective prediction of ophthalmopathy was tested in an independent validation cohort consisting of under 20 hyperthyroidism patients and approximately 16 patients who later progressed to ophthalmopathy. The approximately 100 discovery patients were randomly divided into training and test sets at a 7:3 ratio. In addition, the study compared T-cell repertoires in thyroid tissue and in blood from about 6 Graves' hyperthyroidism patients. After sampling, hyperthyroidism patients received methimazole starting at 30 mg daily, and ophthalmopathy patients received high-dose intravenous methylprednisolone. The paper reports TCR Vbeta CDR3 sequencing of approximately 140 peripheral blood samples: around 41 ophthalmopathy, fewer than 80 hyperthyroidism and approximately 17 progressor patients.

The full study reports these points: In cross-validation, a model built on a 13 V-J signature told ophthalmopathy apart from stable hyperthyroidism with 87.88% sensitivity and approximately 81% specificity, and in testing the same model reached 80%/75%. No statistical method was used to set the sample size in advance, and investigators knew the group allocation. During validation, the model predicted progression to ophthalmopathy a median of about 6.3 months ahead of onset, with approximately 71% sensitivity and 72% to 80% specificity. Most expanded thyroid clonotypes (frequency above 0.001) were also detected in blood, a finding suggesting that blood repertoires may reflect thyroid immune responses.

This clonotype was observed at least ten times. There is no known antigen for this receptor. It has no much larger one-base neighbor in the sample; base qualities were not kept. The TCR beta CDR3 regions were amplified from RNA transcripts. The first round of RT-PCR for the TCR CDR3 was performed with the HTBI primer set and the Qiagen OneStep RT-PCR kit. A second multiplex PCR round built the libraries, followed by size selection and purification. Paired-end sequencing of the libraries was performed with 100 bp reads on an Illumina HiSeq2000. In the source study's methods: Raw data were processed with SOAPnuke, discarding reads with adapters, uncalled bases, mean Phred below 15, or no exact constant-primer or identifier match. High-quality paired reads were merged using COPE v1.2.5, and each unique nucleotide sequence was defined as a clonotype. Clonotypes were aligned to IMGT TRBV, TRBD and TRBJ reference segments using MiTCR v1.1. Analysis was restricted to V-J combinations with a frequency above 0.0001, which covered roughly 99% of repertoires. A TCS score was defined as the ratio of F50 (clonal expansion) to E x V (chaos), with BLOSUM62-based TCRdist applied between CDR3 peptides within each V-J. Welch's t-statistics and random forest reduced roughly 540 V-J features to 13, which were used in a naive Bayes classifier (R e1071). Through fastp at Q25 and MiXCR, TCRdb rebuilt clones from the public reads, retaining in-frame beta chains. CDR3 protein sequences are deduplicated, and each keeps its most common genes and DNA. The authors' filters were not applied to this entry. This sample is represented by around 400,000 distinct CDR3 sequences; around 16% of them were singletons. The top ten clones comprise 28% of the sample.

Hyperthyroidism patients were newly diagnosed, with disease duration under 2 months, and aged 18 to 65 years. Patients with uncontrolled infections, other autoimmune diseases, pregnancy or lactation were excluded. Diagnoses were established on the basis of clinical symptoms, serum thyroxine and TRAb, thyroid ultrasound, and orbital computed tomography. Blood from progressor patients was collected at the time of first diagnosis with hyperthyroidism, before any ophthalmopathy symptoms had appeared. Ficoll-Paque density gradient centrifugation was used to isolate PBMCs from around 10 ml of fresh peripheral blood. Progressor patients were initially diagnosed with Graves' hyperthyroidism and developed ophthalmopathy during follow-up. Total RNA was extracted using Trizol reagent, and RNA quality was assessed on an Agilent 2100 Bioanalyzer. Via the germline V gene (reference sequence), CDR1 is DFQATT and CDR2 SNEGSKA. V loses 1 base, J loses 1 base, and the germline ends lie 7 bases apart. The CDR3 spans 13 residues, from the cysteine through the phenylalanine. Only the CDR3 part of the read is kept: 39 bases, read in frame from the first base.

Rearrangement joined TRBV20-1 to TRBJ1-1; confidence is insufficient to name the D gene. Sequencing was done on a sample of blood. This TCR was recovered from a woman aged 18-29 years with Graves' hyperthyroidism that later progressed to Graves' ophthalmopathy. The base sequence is TGCAGTGCTAGAGGGCACTGGAACACTGAAGCTTTCTTT. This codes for CSARGHWNTEAFF.